This TCR beta chain was sequenced for a study of T cell changes during pregnancy in multiple sclerosis. Only in-frame clones appear in the TCRdb table, and some are missing; sequencing was by immunoSEQ multiplex PCR. Seen here are tens of thousands of clones, more than 80% observed once, and the top ten hold around 1.3%. Sequences were derived from peripheral blood, sampled before pregnancy. The TCR was taken from a female donor with multiple sclerosis, enrolled in a pregnancy study.

This chain's CDR3 is CSVVRLAGALGETQYF. CDR3 coding DNA: TGCAGCGTTGTGAGGCTAGCGGGGGCCTTAGGGGAGACCCAGTACTTC. This chain uses TRBV29-1 with TRBJ2-5; 10 nucleotides match TRBD2. The CDR3 loop spans 16 amino acids. The J segment lost 5 bases and the V segment lost 4 bases, leaving 13 bases of the junction unmatched. Per the germline V gene, CDR1 is SQVTM and CDR2 is ANQGSEA.